These 28 T cell receptor beta chains came from one sample sequenced in a study of metastatic and nonmetastatic thyroid tumors. MiXCR was used by TCRdb to re-call the PCR reads. The table lists about 40,000 clones, approximately 10% of them singletons. Patients were all untreated before their thyroid surgery. The material sequenced was blood. The origin of the receptors is a female donor with papillary thyroid cancer or a benign thyroid nodule (not recorded which). Some clones in this sample may be carry-over from other donors' samples.

This clone was seen ten or more times. The chain is built from TRBV20-1 and TRBJ2-1; D gene ambiguous. Trimming took 3 bases from V and 3 from J, leaving 15 bases between them. CDR3 size: 15 residues. Germline V gene sequence: CDR1 DFQATT, CDR2 SNEGSKA (reference sequence). This chain's CDR3 is CSASLAPSFYNEQFF. CDR3 nucleotides: TGCAGTGCTAGCTTGGCCCCGAGCTTCTACAATGAGCAGTTCTTC.

This clone was found many times. The sample has other DNA sequences that encode this CDR3 too. The chain employs TRBV5-1 and TRBJ2-5, with a tentative D call TRBD2 (6 bases). V was clipped by 5 bases and J by 2 bases, with 16 bases between them. CDR1 is SGHRS, CDR2 YFSETQ, per germline. CDR3 size: 15 residues. The CDR3 sequence: CASRLAGYRQETQYF. CDR3 DNA sequence: TGCGCCAGCAGGCTGGCGGGATATCGGCAAGAGACCCAGTACTTC.

This clone was observed at least ten times. V gene TRBV6-1 combines with J gene TRBJ2-7; D is uncertain. The CDR3 has 13 amino acids. Germline CDR1 and CDR2: MNHNS and SASEGT. The V and J ends lost 2 bases and 3 bases respectively, with 8 bases between them. The CDR3 here is CASSEWPFYEQYF. Written as DNA, the CDR3 is TGTGCCAGCAGTGAATGGCCATTCTACGAGCAGTACTTC.

The J gene is TRBJ2-1, the V gene TRBV12-3 or TRBV12-4, with 9 bases that match TRBD2. CDR3 length: 20 residues. With V trimmed by 6 bases and J by 0 bases, 18 bases remained unmatched. CDR3 in DNA: TGTGCCAGCAGCTCCCGGACTAGCGTGAGGGCTGGGTCCTCCTACAATGAGCAGTTCTTC. It encodes CASSSRTSVRAGSSYNEQFF.

This clone appeared many times. The V call is TRBV9, the J call TRBJ1-2, with 9 bases fitting TRBD1. V gave up 4 bases and J gave up 7 bases; unmatched junction bases: 2. The CDR3 is made up of 12 amino acids. Germline CDR1 and CDR2: SGDLS and YYNGEE. Here the CDR3 DNA reads TGTGCCAGCAGCACAGGGGGCGGTGGCTACACCTTC. It is translated as CASSTGGGGYTF.

This clone was seen many times. V and J are TRBV5-1 and TRBJ2-7; D may be TRBD1 (6 bases). Germline values: CDR1 SGHRS, CDR2 YFSETQ. The CDR3 has 13 residues. V shed 0 bases and J shed 7 bases, with 11 bases lying between them. The CDR3 is CASSLEGELEQYF. The CDR3 DNA reads as TGCGCCAGCAGCTTGGAGGGGGAGTTGGAGCAGTACTTC.

Many counts were recorded for this clone. This chain joins TRBV28 and TRBJ1-2; D might be TRBD1 (6 bases). Germline V CDR1 and CDR2: MDHEN, SYDVKM. Trimming left V 7 bases short and J 8 bases short, with 20 bases between. The CDR3 has 14 residues. Here the CDR3 DNA reads TGTGCCAGCATCACCCCAAGGGGGTCGGGGGGCTACACCTTC. Protein product: CASITPRGSGGYTF.

This clone was recorded at least ten times. The rearrangement joins TRBV27 to TRBJ2-7; TRBD1 matches at 10 bases. CDR3 size: 16 residues. Germline CDR1 MNHEY, CDR2 SMNVEV (reference sequence). J lost 4 bases, V lost 0 bases, and 6 bases had no gene match. The CDR3 sequence: CASSLSPGQGLYEQYF. The CDR3 DNA reads as TGTGCCAGCAGTTTATCCCCGGGACAGGGGTTATACGAGCAGTACTTC.

Ten or more counts support this clone. The gene calls are TRBV6-5 and TRBJ2-6, with D possibly TRBD2 on 6 matching bases. Germline-derived CDR1 and CDR2 are MNHEY and SVGAGI. The V and J ends lost 0 bases and 0 bases respectively, with 6 bases between them. The CDR3 has 16 amino acids. This chain's CDR3 is CASSYSGGSGANVLTF. In nucleotides, the CDR3 is TGTGCCAGCAGTTACTCGGGGGGCTCTGGGGCCAACGTCCTGACTTTC.

This clone was seen at least ten times. The V and J genes are TRBV30 and TRBJ1-1; 8 bases map to TRBD1. Germline assignment: CDR1 GTSNPN and CDR2 SVGIG (reference sequence). The CDR3 runs to 13 residues. After removal of 5 bases from V and 0 bases from J, the junction contained 2 bases not matched to a gene. The CDR3 region is CAWGQGMNTEAFF. The CDR3 bases are TGTGCCTGGGGACAGGGCATGAACACTGAAGCTTTCTTT.

In this sample, this clone turned up many times. This chain connects TRBV28 to TRBJ1-5; D not certain. This CDR3 comprises 14 residues. Germline values: CDR1 MDHEN, CDR2 SYDVKM. Trimming removed 2 bases from V and 6 bases from J, with 11 bases in between. The CDR3 here is CASSLKGKGQPQHF. CDR3 coding DNA: TGTGCCAGCAGTTTAAAGGGAAAAGGTCAGCCCCAGCATTTT.

This clone was counted ten times or more. The chain links TRBV20-1 to TRBJ2-1; 11 bases are shared with TRBD2. Losses at the gene ends were 0 bases for V and 9 bases for J; bases not matched to a gene: 7. The V gene's germline CDR1 is DFQATT and CDR2 SNEGSKA (reference sequence). The CDR3 has 15 amino acids. CDR3: CSARDPTSGISEQFF. CDR3 in DNA: TGCAGTGCTAGAGATCCGACTAGCGGGATTAGTGAGCAGTTCTTC.

This clone was seen a handful of times. Mismatch with germline at one junction end may stem from a read error. CDR3 residues: CASGIYRGQCTEAFF. CDR3 nucleotide sequence: TGTGCCAGTGGGATTTACAGGGGGCAATGCACTGAAGCTTTCTTC. This chain links TRBV6-1 with TRBJ1-1; TRBD1 matches at 9 bases. This CDR3 has 15 residues. Germline CDR1 and CDR2: MNHNS and SASEGT.

This clone was detected ten times or more. At one of its ends the junction is not consistent with the germline gene, which may arise from a read error. J is TRBJ2-7 and V is TRBV20-1; D might be TRBD1 (6 bases). CDR3 length equals 15 residues. Germline V gene sequence: CDR1 DFQATT, CDR2 SNEGSKA (reference sequence). CDR3 coding DNA: TGCAGTGTTAGACCGGGACACCGACTCTCCTACGAGCAGTACTTC. This codes for CSVRPGHRLSYEQYF.

Many counts were recorded for this clone. The chain has TRBV20-1 and TRBJ2-3; D ambiguous. This CDR3 is 15 amino acids long. Germline values: CDR1 DFQATT, CDR2 SNEGSKA (reference sequence). V was cut by 2 bases and J by 0 bases, with 12 bases left in between. The CDR3 sequence: CSARRLKVSTDTQYF. Here the CDR3 DNA reads TGCAGTGCTAGACGGTTAAAGGTTAGCACAGATACGCAGTATTTT.

This clone was recorded many times. The gene calls are TRBV7-9 and TRBJ2-7, with 11 positions matching TRBD1. Germline V CDR1 and CDR2: SEHNR, FQNEAQ (reference sequence). This CDR3 has 15 residues. Unmatched junction bases numbered 7, after V lost 5 bases and J lost 4 bases. This CDR3 is CASSPWGTGGYEQYF. The DNA of the CDR3 is TGTGCCAGCAGCCCGTGGGGGACAGGGGGGTACGAGCAGTACTTC.

The chain combines TRBV6-1 with TRBJ1-1; 7 bases agree with TRBD1. The CDR3 totals 11 residues. The germline V gene has CDR1 MNHNS and CDR2 SASEGT. V lost 10 bases and J lost 8; bases outside the gene matches: 7. CDR3 residues: CATRGRGEAFF. CDR3 nucleotides: TGTGCCACCCGAGGCAGGGGGGAAGCTTTCTTT.

V usage is TRBV20-1 and J usage is TRBJ1-6; 10 bases fit TRBD1. The CDR3 spans 16 residues. The V gene's germline CDR1 is DFQATT and CDR2 SNEGSKA (reference sequence). The junction had 3 bases not matched to a gene; V was cut back by 4 bases and J by 0 bases. The CDR3 here is CSATTGGASYNSPLHF. CDR3 DNA sequence: TGCAGTGCTACGACAGGGGGCGCCTCCTATAATTCACCCCTCCACTTT.

This clone has a count of ten or more. The chain uses TRBV5-1 and TRBJ1-1, with D perhaps TRBD1 (5 bases). There are 14 residues in the CDR3. Germline V gene lookup returns CDR1 SGHRS and CDR2 YFSETQ. V shed 0 bases and J shed 7 bases, with 13 bases lying between them. The DNA of the CDR3 is TGCGCCAGCAGCTTGGTAGTAGGGCAGGGTGAAGCTTTCTTT. This gives the protein CASSLVVGQGEAFF.

By sample share, this clone is medium-sized. The CDR3 loop reads CASSTFGTGPNYGYTF. In DNA form, the CDR3 reads TGTGCCAGCAGCACCTTCGGGACAGGACCTAACTATGGCTACACCTTC. J is TRBJ1-2 and V is TRBV28, with 8 bases fitting TRBD1. Looked up from germline, CDR1 is MDHEN and CDR2 is SYDVKM. The CDR3 contains 16 residues. The V and J ends lost 6 bases and 0 bases, in that order; junction bases with no gene match: 9.

By sample fraction, this clone is medium-sized. V gene TRBV11-3 combines with J gene TRBJ2-7, with 7 bases matching TRBD1. The CDR3 totals 13 residues. V gave up 5 bases and J gave up 3 bases; unmatched junction bases: 4. CDR1 SGHNT and CDR2 YENEEA come from the germline V gene. CDR3 DNA sequence: TGTGCCAGCAGCAAACAGGGGAACTACGAGCAGTACTTC. Translated, it gives CASSKQGNYEQYF.

At least ten counts were recorded for this clone. J is TRBJ1-1 and V is TRBV28; no reliable D call. The germline V gene has CDR1 MDHEN and CDR2 SYDVKM. The V and J ends lost 10 bases and 11 bases respectively, with 14 bases between them. The CDR3 length is 10 residues. CDR3 coding DNA: TGTGCCACCTCGGACGACTCGGCTTTCTTT. Residues: CATSDDSAFF. Full variable domain (missing parts from reference TRBV28 and TRBJ1-1): DVKVTQSSRYLVKRTGEKVFLECVQDMDHENMFWYRQDPGLGLRLIYFSYDVKMKEKGDIPEGYSVSREKKERFSLILESASTNQTSMYLCATSDDSAFFGQGTRLTVV.

This clone was seen a few times. Other nucleotide sequences in the sample specify the same CDR3. The rearrangement links TRBV7-6 to TRBJ2-5, with TRBD2 as a possible D gene (5 bases). The V and J ends lost 10 bases and 5 bases respectively, with 17 bases between them. The CDR3 covers 13 residues. The V gene's germline CDR1 is SGHVS and CDR2 FNYEAQ. CDR3 sequence: CATQEGSWETQYF. DNA for the CDR3: TGTGCCACCCAAGAGGGTAGTTGGGAGACCCAGTACTTC.

A note on this clone: The germline gene is not matched at one end of the junction; a read error may be the cause. This chain connects TRBV18 to TRBJ2-7; 8 positions match TRBD1. This CDR3 has 17 amino acids. CDR1 is KGHSH, CDR2 LQKENI, per germline. CDR3 region: CANSVGQGFLASTEQYF. CDR3 sequence (DNA): TGTGCCAACTCAGTTGGACAGGGTTTTCTAGCCTCGACCGAGCAGTACTTC.

This clone was seen ten or more times. The V and J genes are TRBV5-1 and TRBJ2-1; 7 bases align to TRBD2. With 3 bases clipped from V and 7 bases from J, the junction kept 7 bases outside the gene matches. In germline, CDR1 is SGHRS, CDR2 YFSETQ. The CDR3 runs to 14 residues. The CDR3 nucleotides read TGCGCCAGCAGCTGGGGGGGATCGGAGAATGAGCAGTTCTTC. It specifies CASSWGGSENEQFF.

In this sample, this clone turned up many times. The junction and the germline gene differ at one end; a read error may be behind it. The chain links TRBV20-1 to TRBJ2-3; a possible D gene is TRBD2 (5 bases). Germline CDR1 is DFQATT and CDR2 is SNEGSKA (reference sequence). The CDR3 has 14 residues. The CDR3 loop is CSARGMLSTDTQYF. The CDR3 nucleotides are TGCAGTGCCAGAGGGATGCTTAGCACAGATACGCAGTATTTT.

This clone turned up a few times. The rearrangement uses TRBV6-2 or TRBV6-3 and TRBJ2-1; D not resolved. The CDR3 totals 14 residues. Germline-derived CDR1 and CDR2 are MNHEY and SVGEGT. V lost 4 bases and J lost 0, with 7 bases in between. The DNA of the CDR3 is TGTGCCAGCAGTTTTCAAAGCTCCTACAATGAGCAGTTCTTC. Protein: CASSFQSSYNEQFF.

Only one count was recorded for this clone. The chain recombines TRBV20-1 with TRBJ2-3; the match to TRBD1 covers 7 bases. Germline trimming cut 5 bases from V and 6 bases from J; bases unmatched to any gene: 11. Germline lookup yields CDR1 DFQATT and CDR2 SNEGSKA (reference sequence). The CDR3 consists of 14 residues. CDR3 sequence reads: CSASPTGQVDTQYF. In DNA form, the CDR3 reads TGCAGTGCTTCTCCGACAGGGCAGGTTGATACGCAGTATTTT.